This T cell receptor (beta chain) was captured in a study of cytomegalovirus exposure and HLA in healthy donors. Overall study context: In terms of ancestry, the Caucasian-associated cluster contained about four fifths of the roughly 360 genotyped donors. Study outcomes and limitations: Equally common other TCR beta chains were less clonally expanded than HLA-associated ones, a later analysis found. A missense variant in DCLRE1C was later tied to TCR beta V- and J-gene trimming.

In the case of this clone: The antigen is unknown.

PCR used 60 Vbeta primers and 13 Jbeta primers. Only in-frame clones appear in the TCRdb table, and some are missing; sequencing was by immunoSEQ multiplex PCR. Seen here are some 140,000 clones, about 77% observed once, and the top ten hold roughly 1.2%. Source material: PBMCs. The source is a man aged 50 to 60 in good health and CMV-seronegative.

DNA for the CDR3: TGTGCCAGTAGCAGGACAGGCAACTACGAGCAGTACTTC. It translates to CASSRTGNYEQYF. The chain joins TRBV19 to TRBJ2-7; 7 positions match TRBD1. The CDR3 is 13 amino acids. Trimming at V came to 6 bases and at J to 3 bases, leaving 5 bases not matched to a gene. Per germline, CDR1 LNHDA and CDR2 SQIVND (reference sequence). The entire variable domain, with the rest obtained from reference TRBV19 and TRBJ2-7, is as follows: DGGITQSPKYLFRKEGQNVTLSCEQNLNHDAMYWYRQDPGQGLRLIYYSQIVNDFQKGDIAEGYSVSREKKESFPLTVTSAQKNPTAFYLCASSRTGNYEQYFGPGTRLTVT.